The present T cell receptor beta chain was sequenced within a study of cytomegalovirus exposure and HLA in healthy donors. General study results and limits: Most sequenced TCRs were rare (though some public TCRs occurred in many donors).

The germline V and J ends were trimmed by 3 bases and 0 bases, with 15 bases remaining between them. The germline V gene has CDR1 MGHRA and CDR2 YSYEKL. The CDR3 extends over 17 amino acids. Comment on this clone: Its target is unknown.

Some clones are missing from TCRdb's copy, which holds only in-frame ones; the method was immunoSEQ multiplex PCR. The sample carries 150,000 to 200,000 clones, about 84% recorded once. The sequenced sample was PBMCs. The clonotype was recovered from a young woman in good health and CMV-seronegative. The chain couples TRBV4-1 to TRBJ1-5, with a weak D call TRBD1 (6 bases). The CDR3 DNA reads TGCGCCAGCAGCCAGGTACTGACAGGCCATAGCAATCAGCCCCAGCATTTT. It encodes CASSQVLTGHSNQPQHF.